The 14 T cell receptor beta chains below come from one sample, sequenced in a study of OX40 agonist ivuxolimab in advanced cancers. Using immunoSEQ multiplex PCR, the repertoire was profiled, and TCRdb retains in-frame clones only, with some absent. Of approximately 35,000 clones in the sample, about 80% were seen once. Here the sequenced sample was CD4+ or CD8+ T cells sorted from blood, taken in a trial of the OX40 agonist ivuxolimab. The receptors shown here come from an adult with an advanced solid tumor such as melanoma, head and neck, liver or kidney cancer.

This chain links TRBV1 with TRBJ2-7; the D call TRBD1 from the table was never checked on the DNA. TRBV1 is classified as a pseudogene. The length of the CDR3 is 16 residues. The CDR3 bases are TGCACCAGCAGCCAACCCCCCGGGACAGTCTCCTACGAGCAGTACTTC. Translating it yields CTSSQPPGTVSYEQYF.

The V gene is TRBV28, the J gene TRBJ1-3, with D unclear. V was clipped by 3 bases and J by 2 bases, with 11 bases between them. This CDR3 has 15 amino acids. Per the germline V gene, CDR1 is MDHEN and CDR2 is SYDVKM. The CDR3: CASSFRGEPGNTIYF. The DNA of the CDR3 is TGTGCCAGCAGTTTTCGTGGGGAACCTGGAAACACCATATATTTT.

The chain links TRBV7-6 to TRBJ2-5; the D is unclear. Germline V gives CDR1 SGHVS, CDR2 FNYEAQ. Trimming pared 2 bases from V and 5 bases from J, leaving 9 bases between. The CDR3 contains 13 residues. CDR3 nucleotides: TGTGCCAGCAGCTTAAGCAGAGCCGAGACCCAGTACTTC. Protein sequence: CASSLSRAETQYF.

By frequency in the sample, this clone is medium-sized. The chain carries TRBV19 and TRBJ2-1, with no clear D. The CDR3 consists of 14 residues. Germline CDR1 LNHDA, CDR2 SQIVND (reference sequence). V dropped 7 bases and J dropped 2 bases, with 12 bases sitting between them. The CDR3 DNA reads as TGTGCCAGTAACCCAGGTAGGGCCTACAATGAGCAGTTCTTC. This codes for CASNPGRAYNEQFF.

The rearrangement joins TRBV19 to TRBJ1-1, with a tentative D call TRBD1 (6 bases). The CDR3 length is 14 residues. The V gene's germline CDR1 is LNHDA and CDR2 SQIVND (reference sequence). Trimming removed 5 bases from V and 4 bases from J, with 14 bases in between. CDR3 nucleotides: TGTGCCAGTAGTTCTCCTACAGGGACCACTGAAGCTTTCTTT. It codes for CASSSPTGTTEAFF.

This clone was detected a few times. This chain links TRBV7-2 with TRBJ2-5; the match to TRBD1 covers 9 bases. CDR1 is SGHTA and CDR2 is FQGNSA in the germline V gene. V shed 3 bases and J 0 bases; nucleotides not matched to a gene: 2. This CDR3 region has 15 residues. The CDR3 loop is CASSLWTGDQETQYF. The DNA of the CDR3 is TGTGCCAGCAGCTTGTGGACAGGGGACCAAGAGACCCAGTACTTC.

The chain couples TRBV27 to TRBJ2-1, with TRBD1 as a possible D gene (5 bases). The CDR3 sequence is 14 residues long. Deletions cut 3 bases from V and 6 bases from J, with 12 bases between. CDR1 MNHEY and CDR2 SMNVEV come from the germline V gene (reference sequence). CDR3 coding DNA: TGTGCCAGCAGTTTGGGTGTTAGGGGCAATGAGCAGTTCTTC. Translated: CASSLGVRGNEQFF.

The genes are TRBV18 and TRBJ2-2; tentatively, D is TRBD2 (5 bases). V was trimmed by 0 bases and J by 1 base, leaving 9 bases between them. CDR1 and CDR2 from the germline V gene are KGHSH and LQKENI. The CDR3 has 16 amino acids. CDR3 bases: TGTGCCAGCTCACCACCCTTTGGAGGGAACACCGGGGAGCTGTTTTTT. This translates into CASSPPFGGNTGELFF.

This sequence joins TRBV19 and TRBJ1-5; tentative D call: TRBD1 (5 bases). The V gene's germline CDR1 is LNHDA and CDR2 SQIVND (reference sequence). Trimming took off 4 bases at V and 6 bases at J, with 7 bases between the two ends. This CDR3 spans 12 amino acids. CDR3 protein: CASSRGGQPQHF. Written as DNA, the CDR3 is TGTGCCAGTAGTAGGGGCGGTCAGCCCCAGCATTTT.

A few counts support this clone. V gene TRBV2 combines with J gene TRBJ2-1, with a possible D match to TRBD1 (5 bases). There are 17 residues in the CDR3. Germline loops: CDR1 SNHLY, CDR2 FYNNEI. Trimming cost V 6 bases and J 1 base, with 19 bases left between them. The CDR3 DNA is TGTGCCAGCAGAGGGGATTGGTTGGTAAGGTCCTACAATGAGCAGTTCTTC. It encodes CASRGDWLVRSYNEQFF.

This chain links TRBV7-6 with TRBJ2-2, with unresolved D. CDR1 is SGHVS and CDR2 is FNYEAQ in the germline V gene. This CDR3 region has 13 residues. V lost 5 bases and J 5 bases, leaving 9 bases between the germline ends. CDR3 nucleotides: TGTGCCAGCAGCCCTCGGTTAACCGGGGAGCTGTTTTTT. Translated, it gives CASSPRLTGELFF.

This clone appeared once. The chain recombines TRBV5-1 with TRBJ2-3; 10 bases are shared with TRBD2. CDR1 and CDR2 from the germline V gene are SGHRS and YFSETQ. The CDR3 contains 15 residues. The junction had 5 bases not matched to a gene; V was cut back by 1 base and J by 6 bases. The CDR3, as DNA: TGCGCCAGCAGCTTGAGCGGGGGGGCTGCTGATACGCAGTATTTT. Translation: CASSLSGGAADTQYF.

This chain connects TRBV5-1 to TRBJ2-1; D is uncertain. The germline V and J ends were trimmed by 3 bases and 0 bases, with 13 bases remaining between them. CDR3 length equals 16 residues. Germline V CDR1 and CDR2: SGHRS, YFSETQ. CDR3 in DNA: TGCGCCAGCAGCTCACAAGGACGGAGCTCCTACAATGAGCAGTTCTTC. This encodes CASSSQGRSSYNEQFF.

The V and J genes are TRBV7-7 and TRBJ2-7; weak D call: TRBD2 (6 bases). Germline CDR1 is SSHAT and CDR2 is FNYEAQ (reference sequence). There are 13 residues in the CDR3. The CDR3 region is CATRRGLPYEQYF. The CDR3 DNA follows: TGTGCAACTCGGAGGGGCCTTCCCTACGAGCAGTACTTC.